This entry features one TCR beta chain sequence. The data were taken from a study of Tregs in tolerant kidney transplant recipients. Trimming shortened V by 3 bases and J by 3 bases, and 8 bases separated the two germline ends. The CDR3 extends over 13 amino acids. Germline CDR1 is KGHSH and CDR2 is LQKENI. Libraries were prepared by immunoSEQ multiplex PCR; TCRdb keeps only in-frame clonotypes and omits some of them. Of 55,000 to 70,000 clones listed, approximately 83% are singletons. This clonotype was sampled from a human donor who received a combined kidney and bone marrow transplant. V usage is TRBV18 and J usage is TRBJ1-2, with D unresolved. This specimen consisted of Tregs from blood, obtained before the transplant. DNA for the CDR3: TGTGCCAGCTCACCGAATCAGGACTATGGCTACACCTTC. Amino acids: CASSPNQDYGYTF. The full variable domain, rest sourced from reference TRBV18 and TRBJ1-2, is NAGVMQNPRHLVRRRGQEARLRCSPMKGHSHVYWYRQLPEEGLKFMVYLQKENIIDESGMPKERFSAEFPKEGPSILRIQQVVRGDSAAYFCASSPNQDYGYTFGSGTRLTVV.